This TCR beta chain emerged from a study of blood T cell repertoires in COVID-19. Overall study: Samples representing acute and convalescent COVID-19 were sourced from the United States, Italy and Spain. T cells, B-cell-depleted T cells, or PBMCs provided the cDNA or gDNA that served as material.

In the source study's methods: Cell counts per sample came from amplifying reference gene primers. Method: immunoSEQ multiplex PCR; TCRdb's copy keeps in-frame clones and lacks some. That table gives V, J and clone size, and the DNA gave D and trimming. The sample contains around 260,000 clones, 70% to 90% of which appear only once. CDR3 length: 16 amino acids. V was shortened by 2 bases and J by 4 bases, with 17 bases between the two germline ends. CDR1 and CDR2 (germline): MNHEY, SVGEGT. The sequence was collected from a woman aged 30 to 39 with active or convalescent COVID-19. The chain combines TRBV6-2 or TRBV6-3 with TRBJ1-1, with no clear D. Sequenced input: peripheral blood. CDR3 sequence reads: CASSYPSGRAGTEAFF. The CDR3 DNA follows: TGTGCCAGCAGTTACCCCAGTGGGAGGGCCGGCACTGAAGCTTTCTTT.